A single sample is the source of the 24 T cell receptor beta chains below, sequenced in a study of blood T cell repertoires in COVID-19. The protocol was immunoSEQ multiplex PCR, while the TCRdb copy is restricted to in-frame clones and leaves out a portion. The table lists around 280,000 clones, 85% to 90% of them singletons. Source material: peripheral blood. Every receptor here comes from a woman between 25 and 40 years old with COVID-19, enrolled during active disease.

Here the CDR3 reads CASSLNRYQETQYF. In DNA form, the CDR3 reads TGTGCCAGCAGCTTAAACCGGTACCAAGAGACCCAGTACTTC. The rearrangement joins TRBV7-9 to TRBJ2-5; D gene unclear. The germline V gene encodes CDR1 SEHNR and CDR2 FQNEAQ (reference sequence). Trimming cost V 2 bases and J 0 bases, with 7 bases left between them. The CDR3 loop spans 14 amino acids.

The rearrangement uses TRBV20-1 and TRBJ2-7; 7 bases fit TRBD1. This CDR3 region has 11 residues. V was pared by 6 bases and J by 4 bases, with 3 bases of the junction left unmatched. In germline, CDR1 is DFQATT, CDR2 SNEGSKA (reference sequence). The CDR3 spells CSAVQGYEQYF. The CDR3 bases are TGCAGTGCGGTACAGGGGTACGAGCAGTACTTC.

The J gene is TRBJ1-2, the V gene TRBV12-3 or TRBV12-4; D gene uncertain. CDR3 size: 13 residues. The V end was cut by 6 bases, the J end by 3 bases, with 11 bases between. The CDR3 here is CASSRADYYGYTF. The CDR3 DNA is TGTGCCAGCAGCCGCGCGGACTACTATGGCTACACCTTC.

The CDR3 reads CASSQDQRLAENTGELFF. CDR3 DNA: TGTGCCAGCAGCCAAGATCAGAGACTAGCGGAGAACACCGGGGAGCTGTTTTTT. The genes are TRBV3-1 (or the pseudogene TRBV3-2) and TRBJ2-2, with 9 bases identical to TRBD2. Germline CDR1 and CDR2: LGHDT and YNNKEL (reference sequence). Unmatched junction bases numbered 6, after V lost 0 bases and J lost 1 base. The CDR3 has 18 residues.

This chain joins TRBV24-1 and TRBJ1-3; D gene ambiguous. The germline V gene encodes CDR1 KGHDR and CDR2 SFDVKD. This CDR3 has 15 amino acids. Between the trimmed V and J ends, which lost 2 bases and 1 base, there was a span of 8 bases. CDR3 protein: CATSDSGGSGNTIYF. The CDR3 region has the DNA TGTGCCACCAGTGATTCAGGAGGATCTGGAAACACCATATATTTT.

The V gene is TRBV5-4, the J gene TRBJ1-2; D is undetermined. Germline lookup yields CDR1 SGHNT and CDR2 YYREEE (reference sequence). V was pared by 4 bases and J by 8 bases, with 12 bases between. There are 12 residues in the CDR3. The CDR3 region is CASSNGGYGYTF. For the CDR3, the DNA is TGTGCCAGCAGCAATGGAGGGTACGGCTACACCTTC.

The V call is TRBV19, the J call TRBJ2-3; 12 bases line up with TRBD2. The length of the CDR3 is 17 residues. Germline V gene lookup returns CDR1 LNHDA and CDR2 SQIVND (reference sequence). Trimming cost V 3 bases and J 1 base; bases outside gene matches: 5. CDR3 bases: TGTGCCAGTAGTATTTTGGCTAGCGGGAGGGGCACAGATACGCAGTATTTT. Protein product: CASSILASGRGTDTQYF.

The rearrangement links TRBV10-3 to TRBJ1-2, with D unresolved. The CDR3 sequence is 15 residues long. The V and J ends lost 4 bases and 6 bases respectively, with 18 bases between them. Germline-derived CDR1 and CDR2 are ENHRY and SYGVKD. This CDR3 is CAISASGGSIDGYTF. CDR3 nucleotides: TGTGCCATCAGTGCCTCCGGCGGGAGTATCGATGGCTACACCTTC.

This sequence joins TRBV11-2 and TRBJ2-2; tentative D call: TRBD1 (6 bases). The CDR3 covers 17 residues. Germline loops: CDR1 SGHAT, CDR2 FQNNGV. Trimming pared 5 bases from V and 6 bases from J, leaving 22 bases between. CDR3 DNA sequence: TGTGCCAGCAGCACATTCTGGTATAGAACAGGGCCCGGGGAGCTGTTTTTT. Its translation: CASSTFWYRTGPGELFF.

V gene TRBV5-8 combines with J gene TRBJ1-3; 8 bases fit TRBD1. From germline, CDR1 is SGHTS and CDR2 YDEGEE. The CDR3 runs to 15 residues. V was pared by 4 bases and J by 0 bases, with 3 bases of the junction left unmatched. The CDR3 loop is CASSPTGASGNTIYF. In DNA form, the CDR3 reads TGTGCCAGCAGCCCGACAGGGGCCTCTGGAAACACCATATATTTT.

This chain joins TRBV28 and TRBJ2-2; D gene ambiguous. CDR3 length: 13 amino acids. Germline CDR1 and CDR2: MDHEN and SYDVKM. V was pared by 3 bases and J by 1 base, with 3 bases between. CDR3 region: CASSFRNTGELFF. CDR3 in DNA: TGTGCCAGCAGTTTCCGGAACACCGGGGAGCTGTTTTTT. Full variable domain (outside the CDR3, taken from reference TRBV28 and TRBJ2-2): DVKVTQSSRYLVKRTGEKVFLECVQDMDHENMFWYRQDPGLGLRLIYFSYDVKMKEKGDIPEGYSVSREKKERFSLILESASTNQTSMYLCASSFRNTGELFFGEGSRLTVL.

The gene calls are TRBV6-6 and TRBJ1-1; TRBD1 matches 12 bases. From germline, CDR1 is MNHNY and CDR2 SVGAGI (reference sequence). This CDR3 is 19 amino acids long. The trim removed 6 bases at V and 2 bases at J, leaving 16 bases unmatched. CDR3 in amino acids: CASSSTPPGTGGPNTEAFF. The CDR3 region has the DNA TGTGCCAGCAGCTCTACACCACCGGGGACAGGGGGCCCAAACACTGAAGCTTTCTTT.

In this sample, this clone turned up once. The chain has TRBV7-3 and TRBJ2-1; D call uncertain. CDR3 length: 16 amino acids. Trimming took 0 bases from V and 4 from J, leaving 13 bases between them. CDR1 SGHTA and CDR2 FQGTGA come from the germline V gene. The CDR3 region is CASSLTANRLYNEQFF. Written as DNA, the CDR3 is TGTGCCAGCAGCTTAACGGCTAATAGACTTTACAATGAGCAGTTCTTC.

In the case of this clone: The germline gene is not matched at one end of the junction; a read error may be the cause. V gene TRBV7-7 combines with J gene TRBJ2-7; TRBD2 matches 9 bases. The V gene's germline CDR1 is SSHAT and CDR2 FNYEAQ (reference sequence). The CDR3 runs 14 residues. As DNA, the CDR3 is TGTGCTAGCATCTGGAGTAGCGGGAGAAACGAGCAGTACTTC. It specifies CASIWSSGRNEQYF.

V is TRBV28 and J is TRBJ2-7, with 8 nucleotides matching TRBD2. The CDR3 is 15 residues long. The J segment lost 1 base and the V segment lost 3 bases, leaving 5 bases of the junction unmatched. CDR1 and CDR2 (germline): MDHEN, SYDVKM. The CDR3 nucleotides are TGTGCCAGCAGTTTCGGGACTAGGAGTTCCTACGAGCAGTACTTC. It codes for CASSFGTRSSYEQYF. The complete variable domain, with remaining parts taken from reference TRBV28 and TRBJ2-7, reads DVKVTQSSRYLVKRTGEKVFLECVQDMDHENMFWYRQDPGLGLRLIYFSYDVKMKEKGDIPEGYSVSREKKERFSLILESASTNQTSMYLCASSFGTRSSYEQYFGPGTRLTVT.

The chain recombines TRBV12-3 or TRBV12-4 with TRBJ1-3; TRBD1 agrees at 7 bases. The CDR3 is 13 amino acids. Trimming removed 5 bases from V and 2 bases from J; junction bases left unmatched: 0. The CDR3 reads CASSGTAGNTIYF. The CDR3, as DNA: TGTGCCAGCAGTGGGACAGCTGGAAACACCATATATTTT.

V is TRBV6-5 and J is TRBJ2-7; weak D call: TRBD1 (6 bases). Trimming cost V 6 bases and J 6 bases, with 12 bases left between them. This CDR3 comprises 12 residues. Germline loops: CDR1 MNHEY, CDR2 SVGAGI. The CDR3 spells CASRGAGAEQYF. CDR3 nucleotide sequence: TGTGCCAGCAGGGGGGCAGGGGCCGAGCAGTACTTC.

The chain has TRBV5-6 and TRBJ1-2; 9 nucleotides agree with TRBD1. The germline V gene encodes CDR1 SGHDT and CDR2 YYEEEE. There are 14 residues in the CDR3. After removal of 1 base from V and 5 bases from J, the junction contained 3 bases not matched to a gene. CDR3 region: CASSLLDRGYGYTF. The CDR3 nucleotides are TGTGCCAGCAGCTTGCTGGACAGGGGTTATGGCTACACCTTC.

The J gene is TRBJ1-2, the V gene TRBV7-9; 7 bases line up with TRBD1. In germline, CDR1 is SEHNR, CDR2 FQNEAQ (reference sequence). This CDR3 spans 16 amino acids. The junction had 15 bases not matched to a gene; V was cut back by 5 bases and J by 6 bases. CDR3 residues: CASSNSDRRGNHGYTF. DNA of the CDR3: TGTGCCAGCAGCAATTCGGACAGGCGGGGCAACCATGGCTACACCTTC.

This clone was seen only once. V is TRBV6-1 and J is TRBJ2-6; 7 bases line up with TRBD1. This CDR3 has 15 amino acids. Germline V lookup: CDR1 MNHNS, CDR2 SASEGT. V was pared by 3 bases and J by 4 bases, with 3 bases of the junction left unmatched. CDR3 residues: CASSDTGAGANVLTF. The CDR3 bases are TGTGCCAGCAGTGATACAGGGGCCGGGGCCAACGTCCTGACTTTC.

This clone has a single count. The V and J genes are TRBV30 and TRBJ1-5; no reliable D call. Trimming took off 2 bases at V and 0 bases at J, with 5 bases between the two ends. From germline, CDR1 is GTSNPN and CDR2 SVGIG (reference sequence). This CDR3 spans 13 amino acids. The CDR3 DNA follows: TGTGCCTGGAGTATACTTAGCAATCAGCCCCAGCATTTT. Amino acid sequence: CAWSILSNQPQHF.

Concerning this clone itself: Other DNA sequences from this sample encode an identical CDR3 as well. This chain links TRBV11-2 with TRBJ1-2; 9 nucleotides agree with TRBD1. V lost 3 bases and J lost 4; bases outside the gene matches: 0. The germline V gene encodes CDR1 SGHAT and CDR2 FQNNGV. The CDR3 length is 13 residues. CDR3 in DNA: TGTGCCAGCAGCTTGACAGGGGGCTATGGCTACACCTTC. This translates into CASSLTGGYGYTF.

The rearrangement links TRBV19 to TRBJ2-1, with TRBD1 identical over 11 bases. Trimming removed 6 bases from V and 9 bases from J; junction bases left unmatched: 10. The CDR3 extends over 15 amino acids. Germline V gene lookup returns CDR1 LNHDA and CDR2 SQIVND (reference sequence). The CDR3 protein is CASRIPGQGAGEQFF. The CDR3 DNA reads TGTGCCAGTAGGATCCCCGGACAGGGGGCAGGTGAGCAGTTCTTC.

CDR3 protein: CASSRPGGGAYGYTF. DNA of the CDR3: TGTGCCAGTAGTCGCCCCGGAGGGGGCGCGTATGGCTACACCTTC. V gene TRBV19 combines with J gene TRBJ1-2; 7 bases map to TRBD1. J lost 5 bases, V lost 5 bases, and 11 bases had no gene match. This CDR3 has 15 amino acids. The V gene's germline CDR1 is LNHDA and CDR2 SQIVND (reference sequence).